This TCR beta chain comes out of a study of blood T cell repertoires in COVID-19. For the study at large: COVID-19 samples from acute and convalescent phases originated in the United States, Italy and Spain.

Seattle enrolled patients during active infection and tracked them longitudinally. The V segment lost 5 bases and the J segment 8 bases; nucleotides outside the gene matches: 11. The CDR3 consists of 14 residues. CDR1 and CDR2 from the germline V gene are MNHNS and SASEGT. In the authors' methods: Counts of nucleated cells, estimated from reference gene primer amplification, were obtained. Clones were read by immunoSEQ multiplex PCR, and TCRdb kept only the in-frame ones, dropping some. For V, J and clone size, that table is used; D and trimming come from the DNA. The sample records about 130,000 clones, over 75% being singletons.

This chain links TRBV6-1 with TRBJ1-2; 7 bases are a match to TRBD1. This clonotype was obtained from a man aged 25 to 45 with COVID-19, enrolled during active disease. Material: peripheral blood. Written as DNA, the CDR3 is TGTGCCAGCAGTCTCCTTACAGGGGACGGCGGCTACACCTTC. Its protein is CASSLLTGDGGYTF.